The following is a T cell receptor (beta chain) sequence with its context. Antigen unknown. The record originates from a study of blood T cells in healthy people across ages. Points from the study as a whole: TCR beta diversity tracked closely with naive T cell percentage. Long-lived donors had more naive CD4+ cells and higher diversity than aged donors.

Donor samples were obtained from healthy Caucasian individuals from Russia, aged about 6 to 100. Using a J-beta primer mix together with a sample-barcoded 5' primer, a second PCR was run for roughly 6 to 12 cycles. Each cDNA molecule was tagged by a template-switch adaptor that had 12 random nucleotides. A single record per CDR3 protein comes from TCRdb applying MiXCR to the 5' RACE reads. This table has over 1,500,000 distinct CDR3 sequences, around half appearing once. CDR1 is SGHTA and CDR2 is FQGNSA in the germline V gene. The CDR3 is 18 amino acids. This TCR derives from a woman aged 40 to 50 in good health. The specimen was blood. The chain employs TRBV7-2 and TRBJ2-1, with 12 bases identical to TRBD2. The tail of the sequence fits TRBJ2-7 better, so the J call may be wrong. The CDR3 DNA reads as TGTGCCAGCAGCTTTACTAGCGGGGGGTCCAGCTCCTACAATGAGCAGTACTTC. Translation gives CASSFTSGGSSSYNEQYF.